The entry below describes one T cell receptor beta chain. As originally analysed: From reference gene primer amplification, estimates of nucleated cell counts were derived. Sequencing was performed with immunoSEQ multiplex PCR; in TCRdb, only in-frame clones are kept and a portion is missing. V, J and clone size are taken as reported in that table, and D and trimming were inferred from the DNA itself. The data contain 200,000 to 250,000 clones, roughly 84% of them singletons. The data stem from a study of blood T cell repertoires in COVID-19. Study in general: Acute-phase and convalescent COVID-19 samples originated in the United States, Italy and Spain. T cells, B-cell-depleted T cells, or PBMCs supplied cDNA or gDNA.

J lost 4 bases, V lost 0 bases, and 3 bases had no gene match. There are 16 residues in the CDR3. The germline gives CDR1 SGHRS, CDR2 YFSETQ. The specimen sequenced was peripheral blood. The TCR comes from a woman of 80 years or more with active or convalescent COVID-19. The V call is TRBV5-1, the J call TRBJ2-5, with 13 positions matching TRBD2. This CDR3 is CASSLGTSGRGETQYF. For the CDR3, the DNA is TGCGCCAGCAGCTTGGGGACTAGCGGGAGAGGAGAGACCCAGTACTTC.